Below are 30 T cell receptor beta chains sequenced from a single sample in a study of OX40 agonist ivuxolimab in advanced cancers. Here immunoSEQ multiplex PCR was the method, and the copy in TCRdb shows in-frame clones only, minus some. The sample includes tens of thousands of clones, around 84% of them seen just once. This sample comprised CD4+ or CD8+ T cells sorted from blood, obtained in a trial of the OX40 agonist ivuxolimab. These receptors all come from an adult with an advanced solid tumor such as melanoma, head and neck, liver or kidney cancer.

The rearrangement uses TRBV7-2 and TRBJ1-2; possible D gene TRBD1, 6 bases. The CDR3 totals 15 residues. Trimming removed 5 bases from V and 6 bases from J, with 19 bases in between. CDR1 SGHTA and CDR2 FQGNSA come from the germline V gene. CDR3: CASSPYRGGENGYTF. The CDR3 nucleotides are TGTGCCAGCAGCCCCTACCGGGGGGGCGAGAATGGCTACACCTTC.

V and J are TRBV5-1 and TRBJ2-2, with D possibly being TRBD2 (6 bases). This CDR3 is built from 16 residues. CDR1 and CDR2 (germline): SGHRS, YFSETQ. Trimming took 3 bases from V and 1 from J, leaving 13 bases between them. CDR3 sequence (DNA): TGCGCCAGCAGCTATATTGGGACTCAGAACACCGGGGAGCTGTTTTTT. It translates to CASSYIGTQNTGELFF.

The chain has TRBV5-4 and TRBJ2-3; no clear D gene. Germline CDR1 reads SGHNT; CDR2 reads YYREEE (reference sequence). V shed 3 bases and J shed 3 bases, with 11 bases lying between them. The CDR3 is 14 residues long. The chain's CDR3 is CASSSRLGTDTQYF. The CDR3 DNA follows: TGTGCCAGCAGCTCCCGGCTTGGAACAGATACGCAGTATTTT.

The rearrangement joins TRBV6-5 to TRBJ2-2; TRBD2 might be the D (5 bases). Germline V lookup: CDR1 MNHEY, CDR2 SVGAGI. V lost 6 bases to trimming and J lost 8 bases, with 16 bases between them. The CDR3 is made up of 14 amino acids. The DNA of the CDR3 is TGTGCCAGCAGCCGGACTGAGCGGTGGGGGGAGCTGTTTTTT. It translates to CASSRTERWGELFF.

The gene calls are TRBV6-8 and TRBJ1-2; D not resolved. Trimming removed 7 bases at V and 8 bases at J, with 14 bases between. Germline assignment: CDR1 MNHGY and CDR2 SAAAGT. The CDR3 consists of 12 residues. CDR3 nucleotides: TGTGCCAGCAAGTTAAAGAGCGGGGGCTACACCTTC. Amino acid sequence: CASKLKSGGYTF.

Here the CDR3 reads CASSVGLAGDPRGSYNEQFF. The CDR3 nucleotides read TGTGCCAGCAGCGTAGGGTTAGCGGGGGATCCTAGGGGGTCCTACAATGAGCAGTTCTTC. The chain joins TRBV9 to TRBJ2-1; 9 bases fit TRBD2. V lost 0 bases and J lost 1; bases outside the gene matches: 14. Per germline, CDR1 SGDLS and CDR2 YYNGEE. The length of the CDR3 is 20 residues.

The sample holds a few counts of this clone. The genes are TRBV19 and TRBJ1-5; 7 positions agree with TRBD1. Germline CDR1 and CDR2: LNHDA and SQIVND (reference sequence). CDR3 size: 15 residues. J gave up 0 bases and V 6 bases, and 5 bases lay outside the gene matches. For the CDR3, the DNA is TGTGCCAGTAGACCGGGACAGAGTAGCAATCAGCCCCAGCATTTT. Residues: CASRPGQSSNQPQHF.

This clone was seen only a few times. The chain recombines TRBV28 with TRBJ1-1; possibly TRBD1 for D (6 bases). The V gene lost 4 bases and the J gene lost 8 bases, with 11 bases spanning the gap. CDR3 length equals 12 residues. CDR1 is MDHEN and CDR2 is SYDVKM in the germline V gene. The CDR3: CASSSQGREAFF. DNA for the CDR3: TGTGCCAGCAGTTCCCAGGGGAGGGAAGCTTTCTTT.

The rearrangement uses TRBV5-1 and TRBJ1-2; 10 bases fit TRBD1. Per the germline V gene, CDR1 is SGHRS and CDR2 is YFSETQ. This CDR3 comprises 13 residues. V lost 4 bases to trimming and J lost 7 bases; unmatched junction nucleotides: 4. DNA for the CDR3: TGCGCCAGCAGCATCCGGGACAGGGGTGGCTACACCTTC. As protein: CASSIRDRGGYTF.

CDR3 sequence reads: CASSPDRDTEAFF. In nucleotides, the CDR3 is TGTGCCAGCAGCCCCGACAGGGACACTGAAGCTTTCTTT. The genes are TRBV11-2 and TRBJ1-1; 7 positions match TRBD1. This CDR3 is 13 amino acids long. CDR1 and CDR2 (germline): SGHAT, FQNNGV. V was clipped by 5 bases and J by 3 bases; unmatched bases: 3.

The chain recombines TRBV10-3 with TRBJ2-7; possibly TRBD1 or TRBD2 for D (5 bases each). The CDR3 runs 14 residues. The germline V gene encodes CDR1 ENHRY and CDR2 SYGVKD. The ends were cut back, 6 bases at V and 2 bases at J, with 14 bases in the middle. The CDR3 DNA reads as TGTGCCATCAGACCCAGGGAGCAGGCCTACGAGCAGTACTTC. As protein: CAIRPREQAYEQYF.

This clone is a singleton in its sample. The CDR3 nucleotides are TGTGCCAGCAGCTTAGGCGAAAGCTCTGGAAACACCATATATTTT. Translated, it gives CASSLGESSGNTIYF. This sequence joins TRBV7-9 and TRBJ1-3; no firm D call. The CDR3 runs 15 residues. V lost 1 base and J 0 bases, leaving 7 bases between the germline ends. CDR1 is SEHNR and CDR2 is FQNEAQ in the germline V gene (reference sequence).

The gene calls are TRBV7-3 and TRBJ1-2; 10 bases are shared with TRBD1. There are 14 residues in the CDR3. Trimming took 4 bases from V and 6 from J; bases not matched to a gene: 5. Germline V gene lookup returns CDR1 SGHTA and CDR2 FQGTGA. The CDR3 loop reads CASSSGTGEDGYTF. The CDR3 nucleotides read TGTGCCAGCAGCTCCGGGACAGGGGAGGATGGCTACACCTTC.

The CDR3 region is CASSPLAGANNEQFF. CDR3 coding DNA: TGTGCCAGCAGCCCGTTAGCGGGAGCGAACAATGAGCAGTTCTTC. This chain links TRBV4-2 with TRBJ2-1, with 9 bases that match TRBD2. Germline trimming cut 4 bases from V and 5 bases from J; bases unmatched to any gene: 6. This CDR3 is 15 amino acids long. From germline, CDR1 is LGHNA and CDR2 YNFKEQ.

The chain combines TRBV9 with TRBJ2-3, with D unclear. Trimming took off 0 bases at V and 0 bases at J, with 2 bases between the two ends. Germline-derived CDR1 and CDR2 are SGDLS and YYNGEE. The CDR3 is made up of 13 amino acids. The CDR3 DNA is TGTGCCAGCAGCGTAGCCAGCACAGATACGCAGTATTTT. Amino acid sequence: CASSVASTDTQYF.

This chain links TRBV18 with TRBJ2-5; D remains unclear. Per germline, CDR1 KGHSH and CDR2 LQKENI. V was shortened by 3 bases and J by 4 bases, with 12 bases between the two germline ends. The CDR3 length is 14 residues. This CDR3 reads CASSPSVRSETQYF. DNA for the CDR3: TGTGCCAGCTCACCGTCGGTCAGATCAGAGACCCAGTACTTC.

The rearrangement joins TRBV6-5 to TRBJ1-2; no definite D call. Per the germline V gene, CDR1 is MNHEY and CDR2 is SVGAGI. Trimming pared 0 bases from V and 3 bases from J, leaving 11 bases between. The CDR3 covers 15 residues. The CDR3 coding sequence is TGTGCCAGCAGTTACTCGGGGAGGTCTTACTATGGCTACACCTTC. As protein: CASSYSGRSYYGYTF.

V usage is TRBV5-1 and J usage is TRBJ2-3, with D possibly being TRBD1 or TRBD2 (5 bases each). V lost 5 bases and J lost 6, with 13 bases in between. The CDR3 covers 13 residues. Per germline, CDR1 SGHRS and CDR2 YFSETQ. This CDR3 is CASRHVGEDTQYF. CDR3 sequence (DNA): TGCGCCAGCAGACATGTGGGGGAGGATACGCAGTATTTT.

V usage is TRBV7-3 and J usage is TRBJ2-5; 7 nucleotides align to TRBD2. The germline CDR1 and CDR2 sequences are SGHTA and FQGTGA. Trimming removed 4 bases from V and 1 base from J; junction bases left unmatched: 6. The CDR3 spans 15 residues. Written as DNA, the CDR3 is TGTGCCAGCAGCTATCAACCGGGGGGCCAAGAGACCCAGTACTTC. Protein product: CASSYQPGGQETQYF.

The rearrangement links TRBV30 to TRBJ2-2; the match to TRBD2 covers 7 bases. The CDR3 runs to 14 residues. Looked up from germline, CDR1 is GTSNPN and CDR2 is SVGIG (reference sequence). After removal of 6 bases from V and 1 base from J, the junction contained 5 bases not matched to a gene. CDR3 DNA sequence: TGTGCCTGCAAGGGACTAAAGAACACCGGGGAGCTGTTTTTT. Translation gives CACKGLKNTGELFF. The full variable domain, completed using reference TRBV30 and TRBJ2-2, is SQTIHQWPATLVQPVGSPLSLECTVEGTSNPNLYWYRQAAGRGLQLLFYSVGIGQISSEVPQNLSASRPQDRQFILSSKKLLLSDSGFYLCACKGLKNTGELFFGEGSRLTVL.

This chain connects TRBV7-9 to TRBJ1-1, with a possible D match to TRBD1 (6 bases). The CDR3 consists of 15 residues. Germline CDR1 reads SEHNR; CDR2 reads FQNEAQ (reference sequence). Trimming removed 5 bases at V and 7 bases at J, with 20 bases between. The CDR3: CASSPSSYRVNEAFF. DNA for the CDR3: TGTGCCAGCAGCCCCTCATCCTACAGGGTGAATGAAGCTTTCTTT. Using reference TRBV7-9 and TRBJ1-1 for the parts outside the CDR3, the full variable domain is DTGVSQNPRHKITKRGQNVTFRCDPISEHNRLYWYRQTLGQGPEFLTYFQNEAQLEKSRLLSDRFSAERPKGSFSTLEIQRTEQGDSAMYLCASSPSSYRVNEAFFGQGTRLTVV.

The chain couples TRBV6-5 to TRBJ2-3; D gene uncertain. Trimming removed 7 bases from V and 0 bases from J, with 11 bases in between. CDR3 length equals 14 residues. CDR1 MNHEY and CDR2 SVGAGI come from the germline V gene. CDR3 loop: CASKDFSSTDTQYF. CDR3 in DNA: TGTGCCAGCAAGGATTTTTCTAGCACAGATACGCAGTATTTT.

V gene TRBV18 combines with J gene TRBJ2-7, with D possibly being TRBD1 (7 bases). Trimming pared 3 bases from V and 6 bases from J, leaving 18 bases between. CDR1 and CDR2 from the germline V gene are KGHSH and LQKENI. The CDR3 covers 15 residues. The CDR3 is CASSPSQGVGGEQYF. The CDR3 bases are TGTGCCAGCTCACCTTCTCAGGGGGTCGGGGGCGAGCAGTACTTC. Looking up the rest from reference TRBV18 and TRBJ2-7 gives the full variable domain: NAGVMQNPRHLVRRRGQEARLRCSPMKGHSHVYWYRQLPEEGLKFMVYLQKENIIDESGMPKERFSAEFPKEGPSILRIQQVVRGDSAAYFCASSPSQGVGGEQYFGPGTRLTVT.

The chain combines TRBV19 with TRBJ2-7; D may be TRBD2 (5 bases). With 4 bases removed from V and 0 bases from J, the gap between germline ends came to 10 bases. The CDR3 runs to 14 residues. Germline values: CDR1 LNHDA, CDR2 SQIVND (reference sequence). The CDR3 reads CASSRERFSYEQYF. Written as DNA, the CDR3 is TGTGCCAGTAGTAGGGAGAGGTTCTCCTACGAGCAGTACTTC. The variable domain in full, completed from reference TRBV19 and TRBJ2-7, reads DGGITQSPKYLFRKEGQNVTLSCEQNLNHDAMYWYRQDPGQGLRLIYYSQIVNDFQKGDIAEGYSVSREKKESFPLTVTSAQKNPTAFYLCASSRERFSYEQYFGPGTRLTVT.

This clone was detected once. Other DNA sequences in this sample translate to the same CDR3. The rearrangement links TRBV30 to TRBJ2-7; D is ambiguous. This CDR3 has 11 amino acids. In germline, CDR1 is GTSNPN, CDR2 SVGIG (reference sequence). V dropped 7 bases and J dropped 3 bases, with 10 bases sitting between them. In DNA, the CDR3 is TGTGCCTCCAGGATAAGCTACGAGCAGTACTTC. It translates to CASRISYEQYF. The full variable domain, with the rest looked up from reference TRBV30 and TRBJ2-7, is SQTIHQWPATLVQPVGSPLSLECTVEGTSNPNLYWYRQAAGRGLQLLFYSVGIGQISSEVPQNLSASRPQDRQFILSSKKLLLSDSGFYLCASRISYEQYFGPGTRLTVT.

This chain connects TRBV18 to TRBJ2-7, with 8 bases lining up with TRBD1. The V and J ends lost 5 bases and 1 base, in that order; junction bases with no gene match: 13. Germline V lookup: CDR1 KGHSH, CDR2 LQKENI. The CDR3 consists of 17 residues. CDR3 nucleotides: TGTGCCAGCTCAAAAACAACCGGGACAGGAGTTTCCTACGAGCAGTACTTC. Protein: CASSKTTGTGVSYEQYF.

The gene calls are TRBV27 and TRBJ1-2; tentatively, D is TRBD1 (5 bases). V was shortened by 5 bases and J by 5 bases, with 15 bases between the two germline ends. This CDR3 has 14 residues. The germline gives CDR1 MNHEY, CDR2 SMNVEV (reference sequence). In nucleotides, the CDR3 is TGTGCCAGCAGTAGGTACGGGACCGATTATGGCTACACCTTC. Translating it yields CASSRYGTDYGYTF.

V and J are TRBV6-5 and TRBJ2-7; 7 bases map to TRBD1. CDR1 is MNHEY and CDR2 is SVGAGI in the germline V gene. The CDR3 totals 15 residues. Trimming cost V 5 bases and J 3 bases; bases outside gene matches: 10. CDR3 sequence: CASSAAGGSFYEQYF. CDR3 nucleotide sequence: TGTGCCAGCAGTGCCGCAGGGGGATCCTTCTACGAGCAGTACTTC.

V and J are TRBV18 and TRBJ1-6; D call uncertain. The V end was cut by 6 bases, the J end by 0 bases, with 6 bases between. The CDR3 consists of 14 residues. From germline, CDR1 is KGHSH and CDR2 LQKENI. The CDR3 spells CASSPGSYNSPLHF. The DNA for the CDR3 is TGTGCCAGCTCCCCGGGCTCCTATAATTCACCCCTCCACTTT.

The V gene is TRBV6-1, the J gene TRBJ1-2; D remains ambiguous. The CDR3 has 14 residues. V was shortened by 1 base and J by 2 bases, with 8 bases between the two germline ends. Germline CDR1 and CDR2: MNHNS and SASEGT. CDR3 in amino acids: CASSEGIGNYGYTF. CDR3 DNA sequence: TGTGCCAGCAGTGAAGGGATAGGAAACTATGGCTACACCTTC.